Listed here are 25 T cell receptor beta chains from one sample, sequenced in a study of blood T cell repertoires in COVID-19 (TCRdb year 2020). The method was the immunoSEQ multiplex PCR assay. TCRdb carries this immuneACCESS record with in-frame sequences only. Its versions omit some clonotypes, under half of them owing to an unresolved V gene in the studies checked, with the rest unexplained. This sample comprises 310,000 or so clones, approximately 88% of them detected only once. Around 10% of the sample lies in the top ten. The sequenced sample consisted of peripheral blood. These receptors originate from a man in his thirties or forties with COVID-19, enrolled during active disease.

This clone has only one observation. J is TRBJ2-3 and V is TRBV9, with TRBD2 matching 8 bases. J lost 3 bases, V lost 2 bases, and 8 bases had no gene match. From germline, CDR1 is SGDLS and CDR2 YYNGEE. The CDR3 length is 16 residues. For the CDR3, the DNA is TGTGCCAGCAGCGTTGGCGGGAGGACCGGGACAGATACGCAGTATTTT. Its translation is CASSVGGRTGTDTQYF.

The chain is built from TRBV6-2 or TRBV6-3 and TRBJ1-6, with D uncertain. Between the trimmed V and J ends, which lost 2 bases and 9 bases, there was a span of 14 bases. This CDR3 is 15 amino acids long. Germline loops: CDR1 MNHEY, CDR2 SVGEGT. CDR3 protein: CASSYRRGSGSPLHF. The CDR3 bases are TGTGCCAGCAGTTACCGACGAGGGTCCGGTTCACCCCTCCACTTT.

J is TRBJ2-5 and V is TRBV30, with 7 bases aligning to TRBD1. V was pared by 4 bases and J by 5 bases, with 7 bases of the junction left unmatched. From germline, CDR1 is GTSNPN and CDR2 SVGIG (reference sequence). This CDR3 spans 13 amino acids. The CDR3 DNA follows: TGTGCCTGGAATCCCGGGACAGTGGAGACCCAGTACTTC. Its translation: CAWNPGTVETQYF.

The chain joins TRBV25-1 to TRBJ2-7; 10 bases map to TRBD1. This CDR3 has 14 amino acids. Germline V lookup: CDR1 MGHDK, CDR2 SYGVNS. The J segment lost 0 bases and the V segment lost 4 bases, leaving 0 bases of the junction unmatched. The CDR3 DNA is TGTGCCAGCAGTGGGGACAGGGGCTCCTACGAGCAGTACTTC. It codes for CASSGDRGSYEQYF.

This chain uses TRBV19 with TRBJ2-7, with TRBD1 matching 9 bases. Germline CDR1 is LNHDA and CDR2 is SQIVND (reference sequence). V lost 4 bases to trimming and J lost 5 bases; unmatched junction nucleotides: 9. This CDR3 comprises 15 residues. The CDR3: CASSTPDRGVDEQYF. CDR3 DNA sequence: TGTGCCAGTAGTACCCCAGACAGGGGGGTGGACGAGCAGTACTTC. The full variable domain, in which reference TRBV19 and TRBJ2-7 provide the parts outside the CDR3, is DGGITQSPKYLFRKEGQNVTLSCEQNLNHDAMYWYRQDPGQGLRLIYYSQIVNDFQKGDIAEGYSVSREKKESFPLTVTSAQKNPTAFYLCASSTPDRGVDEQYFGPGTRLTVT.

This clone was counted between two and nine times. The chain employs TRBV29-1 and TRBJ2-2, with TRBD2 matching over 10 bases. The CDR3 sequence is 15 residues long. CDR1 and CDR2 (germline): SQVTM, ANQGSEA. V was clipped by 7 bases and J by 0 bases; unmatched bases: 5. This CDR3 reads CSAGLAEANTGELFF. The CDR3 region has the DNA TGCAGCGCAGGACTAGCGGAAGCGAACACCGGGGAGCTGTTTTTT.

V is TRBV28 and J is TRBJ1-2; D remains ambiguous. CDR1 is MDHEN and CDR2 is SYDVKM in the germline V gene. Trimming pared 3 bases from V and 6 bases from J, leaving 11 bases between. This CDR3 region has 13 residues. CDR3 DNA sequence: TGTGCCAGCAGTTTTGACATCTTACATGGCTACACCTTC. Protein: CASSFDILHGYTF.

The genes are TRBV27 and TRBJ2-3; TRBD2 is a possible D gene (5 bases). Germline V lookup: CDR1 MNHEY, CDR2 SMNVEV (reference sequence). V lost 5 bases, J lost 1 base, and 19 bases lay in between. The CDR3 length is 17 residues. CDR3 bases: TGTGCCAGCAGTCCTAACGGGATACCTTACGGCACAGATACGCAGTATTTT. Amino acid sequence: CASSPNGIPYGTDTQYF.

CDR3 loop: CSVGTSNTGELFF. The CDR3 nucleotides read TGCAGCGTTGGTACATCAAACACCGGGGAGCTGTTTTTT. The chain is built from TRBV29-1 and TRBJ2-2, with unresolved D. Trimming cost V 4 bases and J 2 bases, with 8 bases left between them. Germline CDR1 SQVTM, CDR2 ANQGSEA. The CDR3 is 13 amino acids.

This chain links TRBV5-5 with TRBJ1-5, with TRBD1 matching 7 bases. The length of the CDR3 is 15 residues. V was pared by 4 bases and J by 0 bases, with 4 bases of the junction left unmatched. In germline, CDR1 is SGHKS, CDR2 YYEKEE (reference sequence). The CDR3 loop is CASSTQGYSNQPQHF. The CDR3 bases are TGTGCCAGCAGCACACAGGGGTATAGCAATCAGCCCCAGCATTTT.

There are a few counts of this clone. The gene calls are TRBV4-2 and TRBJ2-7; perhaps TRBD2 as D (5 bases). The CDR3 is made up of 14 amino acids. V was trimmed by 4 bases and J by 2 bases, leaving 12 bases between them. Germline CDR1 is LGHNA and CDR2 is YNFKEQ. CDR3 in DNA: TGTGCCAGCAGCCGTGGAGGCCTAGCCTACGAGCAGTACTTC. Its translation is CASSRGGLAYEQYF.

The chain recombines TRBV19 with TRBJ1-5; D may be TRBD1 (5 bases). Germline lookup yields CDR1 LNHDA and CDR2 SQIVND (reference sequence). V was clipped by 8 bases and J by 5 bases, with 22 bases between them. The CDR3 runs to 16 residues. The CDR3 DNA reads TGTGCCAGTCGCCCCACCTCTCAGGGATTGGATCAGCCCCAGCATTTT. Residues: CASRPTSQGLDQPQHF. The full variable domain, with the rest looked up from reference TRBV19 and TRBJ1-5, is DGGITQSPKYLFRKEGQNVTLSCEQNLNHDAMYWYRQDPGQGLRLIYYSQIVNDFQKGDIAEGYSVSREKKESFPLTVTSAQKNPTAFYLCASRPTSQGLDQPQHFGDGTRLSIL.

This chain's CDR3 is CASSLSRGQPQHF. The CDR3 DNA reads TGTGCCAGCAGTTTAAGCCGGGGGCAGCCCCAGCATTTT. This chain uses TRBV12-3 or TRBV12-4 with TRBJ1-5, with a weak D call TRBD1 (5 bases). This CDR3 contains 13 residues. Between the trimmed V and J ends, which lost 2 bases and 7 bases, there was a span of 9 bases.

This clone was detected only once. The CDR3 DNA sequence: TGCGCCAGCAGCCAAGATGGAGCGGGGGGGCCGAATGAGCAGTTCTTC. Residues: CASSQDGAGGPNEQFF. This chain connects TRBV4-3 to TRBJ2-1; 10 bases match TRBD2. The CDR3 has 16 amino acids. The V and J ends lost 0 bases and 7 bases, in that order; junction bases with no gene match: 6. Germline lookup yields CDR1 LGHNA and CDR2 YSLEER.

V gene TRBV7-2 combines with J gene TRBJ1-2, with D hard to call. Germline V lookup: CDR1 SGHTA, CDR2 FQGNSA. The ends were cut back, 2 bases at V and 3 bases at J, with 10 bases in the middle. This CDR3 has 14 amino acids. CDR3 DNA sequence: TGTGCCAGCAGCTTAAATCAGGTTTACTATGGCTACACCTTC. Protein: CASSLNQVYYGYTF.

This rearrangement joins TRBV11-2 to TRBJ1-1, with unresolved D. V was trimmed by 4 bases and J by 7 bases, leaving 13 bases between them. The CDR3 contains 13 residues. Germline lookup yields CDR1 SGHAT and CDR2 FQNNGV. CDR3 nucleotides: TGTGCCAGCAGCTCCCAGGAGGCGGGTGAAGCTTTCTTT. It yields the protein CASSSQEAGEAFF.

This clone occurred once. The V call is TRBV5-4, the J call TRBJ2-2, with TRBD2 matching 9 bases. Losses at the gene ends were 0 bases for V and 5 bases for J; bases not matched to a gene: 5. The germline V gene encodes CDR1 SGHNT and CDR2 YYREEE (reference sequence). The CDR3 length is 16 residues. CDR3 residues: CASSLGGLAGTGELFF. CDR3 nucleotides: TGTGCCAGCAGCTTGGGGGGGCTAGCGGGAACCGGGGAGCTGTTTTTT.

The chain carries TRBV27 and TRBJ2-1, with 8 bases aligning to TRBD1. The junction had 2 bases not matched to a gene; V was cut back by 2 bases and J by 8 bases. Germline V lookup: CDR1 MNHEY, CDR2 SMNVEV (reference sequence). The CDR3 contains 13 residues. The CDR3 nucleotides are TGTGCCAGCAGTTTACAGGGGGCACATGAGCAGTTCTTC. Its translation is CASSLQGAHEQFF.

This chain connects TRBV9 to TRBJ1-4; tentatively, D is TRBD1 (5 bases). The germline CDR1 and CDR2 sequences are SGDLS and YYNGEE. The V and J ends lost 1 base and 5 bases respectively, with 12 bases between them. The CDR3 is 15 residues long. In DNA form, the CDR3 reads TGTGCCAGCAGCGTAATGGGGCTTATCAATGAAAAACTGTTTTTT. Protein product: CASSVMGLINEKLFF.

The chain is built from TRBV9 and TRBJ2-2; TRBD1 aligns across 10 bases. The CDR3 has 17 amino acids. V trimming: 6 bases; J trimming: 4 bases; junction bases outside the gene matches: 12. Germline assignment: CDR1 SGDLS and CDR2 YYNGEE. This CDR3 is CASNVGFWTGGTGELFF. The CDR3 coding sequence is TGTGCCAGCAACGTGGGGTTCTGGACAGGGGGCACCGGGGAGCTGTTTTTT.

The V call is TRBV14, the J call TRBJ1-2, with D perhaps matching TRBD1 (6 bases). V was cut by 2 bases and J by 8 bases, with 12 bases left in between. The CDR3 is made up of 13 amino acids. Germline CDR1 reads SGHDN; CDR2 reads FVKESK. For the CDR3, the DNA is TGTGCCAGCAGCCAACAAACAGGGTACGGCTACACCTTC. It codes for CASSQQTGYGYTF.

The chain is built from TRBV7-9 and TRBJ1-2; 9 positions agree with TRBD1. J gave up 5 bases and V 5 bases, and 6 bases lay outside the gene matches. Germline loops: CDR1 SEHNR, CDR2 FQNEAQ (reference sequence). This CDR3 region has 14 residues. The CDR3 DNA is TGTGCCAGCAGCCGGGGACAGGGTTATTATGGCTACACCTTC. This sequence encodes CASSRGQGYYGYTF.

The V and J genes are TRBV12-3 or TRBV12-4 and TRBJ1-2; TRBD1 agrees at 7 bases. The CDR3 has 13 residues. V shed 6 bases, J shed 4 bases, and the junction held 5 bases outside the gene matches. This chain's CDR3 is CASRRDSSYGYTF. As DNA, the CDR3 is TGTGCCAGCAGACGGGACAGCAGCTATGGCTACACCTTC.

This clone occurred once. The J gene is TRBJ2-2, the V gene TRBV24-1; TRBD1 might be the D (5 bases). The germline V gene encodes CDR1 KGHDR and CDR2 SFDVKD. Trimming removed 9 bases from V and 0 bases from J, with 13 bases in between. This CDR3 region has 15 residues. DNA of the CDR3: TGTGCCACCGGGGCGCGCGGCACGAACACCGGGGAGCTGTTTTTT. As protein: CATGARGTNTGELFF.

There are a few counts of this clone. This chain connects TRBV7-3 to TRBJ1-1; D remains ambiguous. Per germline, CDR1 SGHTA and CDR2 FQGTGA. This CDR3 has 15 residues. V lost 1 base, J lost 5 bases, and 14 bases lay in between. For the CDR3, the DNA is TGTGCCAGCAGCTTAATGGTTGGGAGTTGGACTGAAGCTTTCTTT. It specifies CASSLMVGSWTEAFF.